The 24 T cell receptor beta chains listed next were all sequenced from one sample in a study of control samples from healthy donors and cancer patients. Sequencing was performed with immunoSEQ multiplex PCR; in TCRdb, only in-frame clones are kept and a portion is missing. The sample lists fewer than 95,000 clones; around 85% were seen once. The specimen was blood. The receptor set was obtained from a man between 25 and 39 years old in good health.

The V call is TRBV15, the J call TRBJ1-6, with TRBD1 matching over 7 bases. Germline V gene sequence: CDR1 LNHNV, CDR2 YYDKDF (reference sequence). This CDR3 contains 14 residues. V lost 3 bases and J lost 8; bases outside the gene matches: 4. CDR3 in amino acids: CATSRTGRDSPLHF. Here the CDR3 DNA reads TGTGCCACCAGCAGGACAGGGAGGGATTCACCCCTCCACTTT.

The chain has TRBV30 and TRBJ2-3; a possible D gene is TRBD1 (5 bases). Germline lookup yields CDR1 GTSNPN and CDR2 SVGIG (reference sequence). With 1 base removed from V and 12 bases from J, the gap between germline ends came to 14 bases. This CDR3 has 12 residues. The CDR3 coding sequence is TGTGCCTGGAGTGAGGGAAGGGGCCAACAGTATTTT. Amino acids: CAWSEGRGQQYF.

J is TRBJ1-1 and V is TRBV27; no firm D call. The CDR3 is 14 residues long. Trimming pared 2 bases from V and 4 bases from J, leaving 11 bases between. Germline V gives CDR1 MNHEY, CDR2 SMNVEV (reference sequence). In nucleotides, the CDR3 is TGTGCCAGCAGTTTACGGCCCGTGGGCACTGAAGCTTTCTTT. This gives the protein CASSLRPVGTEAFF.

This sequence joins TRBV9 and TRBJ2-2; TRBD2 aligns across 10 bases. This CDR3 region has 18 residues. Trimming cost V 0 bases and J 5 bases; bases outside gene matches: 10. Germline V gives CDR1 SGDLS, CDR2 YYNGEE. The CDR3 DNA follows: TGTGCCAGCAGCGTAGGACCTAGCGGGGGACTTGGTACCGGGGAGCTGTTTTTT. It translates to CASSVGPSGGLGTGELFF.

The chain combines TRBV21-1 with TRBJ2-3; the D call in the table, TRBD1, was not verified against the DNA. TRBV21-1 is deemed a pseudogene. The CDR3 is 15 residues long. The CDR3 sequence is CASSTPGQPADTQYF. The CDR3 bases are TGTGCCAGCAGCACACCGGGACAGCCTGCAGATACGCAGTATTTT.

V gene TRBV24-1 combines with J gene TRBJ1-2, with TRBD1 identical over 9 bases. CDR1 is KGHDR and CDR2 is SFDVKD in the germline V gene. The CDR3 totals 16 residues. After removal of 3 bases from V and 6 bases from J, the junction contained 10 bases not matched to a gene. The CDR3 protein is CATSDLRMDRGNGYTF. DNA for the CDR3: TGTGCCACCAGTGATCTTCGTATGGACAGGGGAAATGGCTACACCTTC.

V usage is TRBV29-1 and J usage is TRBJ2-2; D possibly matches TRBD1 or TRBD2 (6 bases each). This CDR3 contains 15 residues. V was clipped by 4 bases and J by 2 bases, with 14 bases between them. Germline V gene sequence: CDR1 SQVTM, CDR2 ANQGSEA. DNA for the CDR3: TGCAGCGTTGCGGGGGCGTCAATCAACACCGGGGAGCTGTTTTTT. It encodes CSVAGASINTGELFF.

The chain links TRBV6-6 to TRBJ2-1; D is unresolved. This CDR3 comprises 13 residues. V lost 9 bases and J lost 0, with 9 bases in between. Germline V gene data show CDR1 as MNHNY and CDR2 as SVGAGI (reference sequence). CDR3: CASSRSSYNEQFF. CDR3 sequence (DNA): TGTGCCAGTTCCAGGAGCTCCTACAATGAGCAGTTCTTC.

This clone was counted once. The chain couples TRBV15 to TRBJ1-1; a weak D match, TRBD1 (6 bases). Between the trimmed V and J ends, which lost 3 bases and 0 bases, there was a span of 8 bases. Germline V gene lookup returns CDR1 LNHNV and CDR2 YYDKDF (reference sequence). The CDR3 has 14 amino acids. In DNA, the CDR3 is TGTGCCACCAGCAGCGGGGGCATGAACACTGAAGCTTTCTTT. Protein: CATSSGGMNTEAFF.

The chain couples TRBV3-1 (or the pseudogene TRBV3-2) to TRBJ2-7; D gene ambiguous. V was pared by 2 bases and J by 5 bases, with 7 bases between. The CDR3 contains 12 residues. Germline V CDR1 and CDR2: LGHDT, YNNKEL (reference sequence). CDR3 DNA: TGTGCCAGCAGCCAATCGTCTCACGAGCAGTACTTC. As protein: CASSQSSHEQYF.

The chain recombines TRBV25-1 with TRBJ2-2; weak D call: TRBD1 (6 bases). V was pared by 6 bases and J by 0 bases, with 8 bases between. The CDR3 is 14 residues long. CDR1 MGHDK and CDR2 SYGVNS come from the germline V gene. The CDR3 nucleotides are TGTGCCAGCAGGAGGGGGACGAACACCGGGGAGCTGTTTTTT. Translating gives CASRRGTNTGELFF.

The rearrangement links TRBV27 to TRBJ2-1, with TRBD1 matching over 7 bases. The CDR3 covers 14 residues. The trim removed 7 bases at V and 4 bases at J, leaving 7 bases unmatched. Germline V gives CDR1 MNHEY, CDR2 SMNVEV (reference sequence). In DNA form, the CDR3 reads TGTGCCAGCAACAGACAGGGCGAGTACAATGAGCAGTTCTTC. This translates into CASNRQGEYNEQFF.

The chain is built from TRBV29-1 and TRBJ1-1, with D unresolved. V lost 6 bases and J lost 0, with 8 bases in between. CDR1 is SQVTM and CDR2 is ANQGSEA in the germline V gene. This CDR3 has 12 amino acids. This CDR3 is CSVKTVNTEAFF. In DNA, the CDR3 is TGCAGCGTGAAAACGGTGAACACTGAAGCTTTCTTT.

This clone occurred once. In nucleotides, the CDR3 is TGTGCCAGCTCACCACCCACATGGCATGGTTACAATGAGCAGTTCTTC. Its translation is CASSPPTWHGYNEQFF. The rearrangement links TRBV18 to TRBJ2-1; no clear D gene. The V and J ends lost 0 bases and 4 bases respectively, with 13 bases between them. The V gene's germline CDR1 is KGHSH and CDR2 LQKENI. The CDR3 has 16 amino acids.

The chain's CDR3 is CASSPRSGGADTQYF. The CDR3 DNA is TGTGCCAGCTCACCAAGAAGCGGGGGCGCAGATACGCAGTATTTT. The rearrangement uses TRBV18 and TRBJ2-3, with 8 bases aligning to TRBD2. CDR3 length: 15 amino acids. V dropped 2 bases and J dropped 4; count of bases not matched to a gene: 5. Looked up from germline, CDR1 is KGHSH and CDR2 is LQKENI. Based on the CDR3 plus reference TRBV18 and TRBJ2-3, the full variable domain is NAGVMQNPRHLVRRRGQEARLRCSPMKGHSHVYWYRQLPEEGLKFMVYLQKENIIDESGMPKERFSAEFPKEGPSILRIQQVVRGDSAAYFCASSPRSGGADTQYFGPGTRLTVL.

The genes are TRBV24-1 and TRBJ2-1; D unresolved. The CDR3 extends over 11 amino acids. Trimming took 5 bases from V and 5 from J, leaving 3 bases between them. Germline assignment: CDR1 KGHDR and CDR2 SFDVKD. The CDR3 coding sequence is TGTGCCACCAGTGGCGACAATGAGCAGTTCTTC. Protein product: CATSGDNEQFF.

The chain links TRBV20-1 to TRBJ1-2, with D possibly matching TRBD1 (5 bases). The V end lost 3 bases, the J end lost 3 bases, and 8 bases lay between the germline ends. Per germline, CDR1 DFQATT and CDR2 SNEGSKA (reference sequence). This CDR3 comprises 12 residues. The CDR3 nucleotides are TGCAGTGCTAGTCAACAGGACTATGGCTACACCTTC. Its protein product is CSASQQDYGYTF.

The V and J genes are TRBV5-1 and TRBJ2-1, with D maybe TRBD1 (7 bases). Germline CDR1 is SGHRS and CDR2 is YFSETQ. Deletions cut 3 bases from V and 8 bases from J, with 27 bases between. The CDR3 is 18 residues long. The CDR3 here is CASSSRDSSWVGVDEQFF. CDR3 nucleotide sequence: TGCGCCAGCAGCTCGCGGGACAGTAGTTGGGTTGGAGTGGATGAGCAGTTCTTC.

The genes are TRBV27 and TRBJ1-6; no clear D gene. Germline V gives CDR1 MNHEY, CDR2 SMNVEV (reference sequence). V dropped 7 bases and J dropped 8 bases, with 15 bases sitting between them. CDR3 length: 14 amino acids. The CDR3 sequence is CASKGTGPHSPLHF. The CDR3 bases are TGTGCCAGCAAGGGTACGGGTCCCCATTCACCCCTCCACTTT.

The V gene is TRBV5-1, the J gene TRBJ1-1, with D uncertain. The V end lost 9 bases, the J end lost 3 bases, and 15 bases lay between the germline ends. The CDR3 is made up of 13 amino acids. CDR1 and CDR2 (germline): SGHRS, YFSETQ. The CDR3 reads CATSGLPDTEAFF. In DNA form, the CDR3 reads TGCGCCACTTCAGGTTTGCCTGACACTGAAGCTTTCTTT. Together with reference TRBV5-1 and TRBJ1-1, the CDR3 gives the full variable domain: KAGVTQTPRYLIKTRGQQVTLSCSPISGHRSVSWYQQTPGQGLQFLFEYFSETQRNKGNFPGRFSGRQFSNSRSEMNVSTLELGDSALYLCATSGLPDTEAFFGQGTRLTVV.

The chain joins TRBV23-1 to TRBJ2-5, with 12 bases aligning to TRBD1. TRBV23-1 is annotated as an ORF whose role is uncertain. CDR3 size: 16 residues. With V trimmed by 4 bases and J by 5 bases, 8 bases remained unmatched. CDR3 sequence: CASSRLRDRGRETQYF. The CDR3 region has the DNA TGCGCCAGCAGTCGTCTCAGGGACAGGGGGCGGGAGACCCAGTACTTC.

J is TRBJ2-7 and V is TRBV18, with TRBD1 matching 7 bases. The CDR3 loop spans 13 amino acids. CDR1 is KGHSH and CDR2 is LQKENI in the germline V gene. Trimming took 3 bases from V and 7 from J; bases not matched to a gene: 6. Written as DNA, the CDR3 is TGTGCCAGCTCACCCGACAGGGATCGGGAGCAGTACTTC. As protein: CASSPDRDREQYF. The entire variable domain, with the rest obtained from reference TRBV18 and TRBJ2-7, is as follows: NAGVMQNPRHLVRRRGQEARLRCSPMKGHSHVYWYRQLPEEGLKFMVYLQKENIIDESGMPKERFSAEFPKEGPSILRIQQVVRGDSAAYFCASSPDRDREQYFGPGTRLTVT.

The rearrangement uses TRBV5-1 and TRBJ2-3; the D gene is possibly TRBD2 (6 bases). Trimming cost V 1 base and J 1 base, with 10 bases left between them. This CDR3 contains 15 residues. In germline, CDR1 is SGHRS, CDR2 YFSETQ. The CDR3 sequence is CASSLKGGGTDTQYF. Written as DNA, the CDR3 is TGCGCCAGCAGCTTGAAGGGCGGGGGCACAGATACGCAGTATTTT.

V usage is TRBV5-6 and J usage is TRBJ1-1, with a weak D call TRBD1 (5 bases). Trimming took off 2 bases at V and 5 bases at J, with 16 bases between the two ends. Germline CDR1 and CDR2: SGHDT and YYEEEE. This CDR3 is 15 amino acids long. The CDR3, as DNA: TGTGCCAGCAGCTTAACCGGGACCTGGGGGACTGAAGCTTTCTTT. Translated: CASSLTGTWGTEAFF.